This T cell receptor beta chain was sequenced in a study of T cell changes during pregnancy in multiple sclerosis. Method: immunoSEQ multiplex PCR; TCRdb's copy keeps in-frame clones and lacks some. The sample lists about 34,000 clones; roughly 93% were seen once. The germline V gene encodes CDR1 LGHNA and CDR2 YNFKEQ. The CDR3 spans 14 residues. V was pared by 0 bases and J by 6 bases, with 2 bases of the junction left unmatched. The V gene is TRBV4-2, the J gene TRBJ2-1; 7 bases are a match to TRBD1. The source of this sequence is a female donor in good health, enrolled as a control in a pregnancy study. The sample consisted of peripheral blood, taken in the second trimester of pregnancy. The CDR3 region has the DNA TGTGCCAGCAGCCAAGAGCACAGGGGCAATGAGCAGTTCTTC. Its protein product is CASSQEHRGNEQFF.